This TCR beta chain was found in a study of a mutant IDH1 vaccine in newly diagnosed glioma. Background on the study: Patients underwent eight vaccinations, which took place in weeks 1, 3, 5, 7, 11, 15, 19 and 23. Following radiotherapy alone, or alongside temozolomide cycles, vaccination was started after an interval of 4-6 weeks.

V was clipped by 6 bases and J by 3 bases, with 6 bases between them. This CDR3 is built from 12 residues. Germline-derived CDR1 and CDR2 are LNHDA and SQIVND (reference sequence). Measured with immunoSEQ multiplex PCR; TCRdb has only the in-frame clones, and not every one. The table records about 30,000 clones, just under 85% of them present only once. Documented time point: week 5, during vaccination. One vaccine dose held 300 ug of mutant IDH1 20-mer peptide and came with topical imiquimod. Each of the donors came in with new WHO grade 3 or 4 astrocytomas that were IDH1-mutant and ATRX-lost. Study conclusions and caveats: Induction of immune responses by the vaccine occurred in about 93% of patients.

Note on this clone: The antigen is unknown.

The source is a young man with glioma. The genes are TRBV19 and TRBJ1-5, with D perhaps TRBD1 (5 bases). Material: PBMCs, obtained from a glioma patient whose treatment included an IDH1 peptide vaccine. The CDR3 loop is CASRGLNQPQHF. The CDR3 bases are TGTGCCAGTAGGGGGCTCAATCAGCCCCAGCATTTT.